Each of the 6 T cell receptor beta chains below was sequenced from the same sample in a study of patients and donors after allogeneic stem cell transplantation. MiXCR was run by TCRdb on the RT-PCR reads, yielding one entry per CDR3 protein. Among 150,000 to 200,000 distinct CDR3 sequences listed, over 25% were seen once. Sequencing was carried out using blood, either unsorted or a sorted T cell fraction (not recorded which). These TCRs come from a human donor who was either an allogeneic HSCT recipient or a stem cell or donor lymphocyte infusion donor (not recorded which). It is not recorded whose cells these are; they may come from a transplant donor.

This clonotype has more than one count but fewer than ten. This chain uses TRBV15 with TRBJ2-3; maybe TRBD1 (6 bases). Germline V gives CDR1 LNHNV, CDR2 YYDKDF (reference sequence). V lost 0 bases to trimming and J lost 9 bases, with 16 bases between them. The CDR3 totals 15 residues. The CDR3 coding sequence is TGTGCCACCAGCAGAGACAGGGGCAACGCTTGGACGCAGTATTTT. Translated, it gives CATSRDRGNAWTQYF.

The CDR3 DNA is TGTGCCAGCAGCTTAGCACCGACAGGAGGAGTATTAAACGAGCAGTACTTC. Protein sequence: CASSLAPTGGVLNEQYF. V usage is TRBV7-6 and J usage is TRBJ2-7; a weak D match, TRBD1 (6 bases). This CDR3 spans 17 amino acids. Germline V CDR1 and CDR2: SGHVS, FNYEAQ. Trimming left V 0 bases short and J 5 bases short, with 20 bases between.

This clonotype was counted a few times. The chain combines TRBV10-3 with TRBJ2-5; tentatively, D is TRBD2 (5 bases). The germline V gene has CDR1 ENHRY and CDR2 SYGVKD. The CDR3 has 12 residues. V was shortened by 4 bases and J by 7 bases, with 10 bases between the two germline ends. The CDR3 sequence is CAISVPEGTQYF. In DNA, the CDR3 is TGTGCCATCAGTGTCCCTGAGGGGACCCAGTACTTC.

This clonotype was seen a handful of times. The J gene is TRBJ2-2, the V gene TRBV12-3 or TRBV12-4; weak D call: TRBD2 (6 bases). The CDR3 is 16 amino acids. V was pared by 6 bases and J by 3 bases, with 17 bases between. CDR3 in amino acids: CASSISTSGYTGELFF. CDR3 nucleotides: TGTGCCAGCAGCATCTCGACTAGTGGTTACACCGGGGAGCTGTTTTTT.

In this sample, this clonotype turned up once. The CDR3 is CASSPLPGAYEQYF. The CDR3 nucleotides are TGTGCCAGCAGCCCGCTTCCCGGTGCCTACGAGCAGTACTTC. The chain couples TRBV27 to TRBJ2-7; D not resolved. The germline gives CDR1 MNHEY, CDR2 SMNVEV (reference sequence). CDR3 length: 14 amino acids. Trimming left V 6 bases short and J 2 bases short, with 14 bases between.

This clonotype showed up many times. The chain combines TRBV5-1 with TRBJ1-4, with D possibly being TRBD1 (6 bases). The length of the CDR3 is 15 residues. Germline V gene sequence: CDR1 SGHRS, CDR2 YFSETQ. Trimming removed 7 bases from V and 5 bases from J, with 18 bases in between. Here the CDR3 DNA reads TGCGCCAGCCGCGCGCGACAGGTCCAAAATGAAAAACTGTTTTTT. As protein: CASRARQVQNEKLFF. The variable domain in full, with the rest retrieved from reference TRBV5-1 and TRBJ1-4, is KAGVTQTPRYLIKTRGQQVTLSCSPISGHRSVSWYQQTPGQGLQFLFEYFSETQRNKGNFPGRFSGRQFSNSRSEMNVSTLELGDSALYLCASRARQVQNEKLFFGSGTQLSVL.